This passage covers 18 T cell receptor beta chains from one sample sequenced in a study of beta chain features in type 1 diabetes. Since all of the isolated RNA was reverse transcribed, expressed TCRB transcripts were what got sequenced. The protocol was immunoSEQ multiplex PCR, while the TCRdb copy is restricted to in-frame clones and leaves out a portion. The top ten clones hold 0.55% to 0.65% of a sample with 150,000 or so clones, approximately 9.8% of them seen once. The material sequenced was central memory CD4+ T cells from blood. These receptors all stem from a middle-aged woman in good health.

Ten or more counts support this clone. The chain carries TRBV13 and TRBJ2-7, with TRBD1 matching over 9 bases. CDR3 length equals 18 residues. Germline lookup yields CDR1 PRHDT and CDR2 FYEKMQ (reference sequence). V lost 6 bases, J lost 2 bases, and 17 bases stayed unmatched. The CDR3 spells CASSRQPGSGQGTYEQYF. The DNA of the CDR3 is TGTGCCAGCAGTCGTCAGCCAGGGTCCGGACAGGGGACCTACGAGCAGTACTTC.

This clone was found a few times. One junction end does not reproduce the germline sequence, and a read error may be involved. The gene calls are TRBV11-2 and TRBJ2-7, with TRBD1 matching over 10 bases. CDR3 length: 14 amino acids. CDR1 and CDR2 from the germline V gene are SGHAT and FQNNGV. DNA for the CDR3: TGTGCCAGCAGCGTAGACAGGGGGCTGTTCGAGCAGTACTTC. Amino acid sequence: CASSVDRGLFEQYF.

Only a few counts were recorded for this clone. The gene calls are TRBV5-1 and TRBJ2-3; D call uncertain. Trimming stripped 3 bases from V and 6 bases from J, with 14 bases between. CDR1 is SGHRS, CDR2 YFSETQ, per germline. The CDR3 extends over 14 amino acids. Here the CDR3 reads CASSSQGGGDTQYF. Written as DNA, the CDR3 is TGCGCCAGCAGCTCCCAAGGCGGCGGCGATACGCAGTATTTT.

This clone was counted a few times. The V and J genes are TRBV9 and TRBJ2-3; 8 nucleotides agree with TRBD2. The V gene end was trimmed by 4 bases and the J gene end by 2 bases; junction bases not matched to a gene: 9. The CDR3 is 16 amino acids. Germline assignment: CDR1 SGDLS and CDR2 YYNGEE. CDR3 DNA sequence: TGTGCCAGCAGCTTTAGTAGCGGGGTCGCCACAGATACGCAGTATTTT. Translation gives CASSFSSGVATDTQYF.

The chain couples TRBV2 to TRBJ2-3; 7 bases agree with TRBD2. CDR1 and CDR2 from the germline V gene are SNHLY and FYNNEI. V shed 5 bases and J 2 bases; nucleotides not matched to a gene: 7. This CDR3 is built from 15 residues. Here the CDR3 reads CASSRQRGYTDTQYF. In DNA form, the CDR3 reads TGTGCCAGCAGTAGGCAGCGGGGATACACAGATACGCAGTATTTT.

This clone was counted between two and nine times. The chain is built from TRBV7-9 and TRBJ2-6; TRBD1 agrees at 11 bases. The CDR3 runs to 18 residues. Germline V gene lookup returns CDR1 SEHNR and CDR2 FQNEAQ (reference sequence). After removal of 4 bases from V and 0 bases from J, the junction contained 5 bases not matched to a gene. CDR3 coding DNA: TGTGCCAGCAGCTACCGGACAGGGGGCAACTCTGGGGCCAACGTCCTGACTTTC. Its translation is CASSYRTGGNSGANVLTF.

This clone came up many times. V gene TRBV13 combines with J gene TRBJ2-5; D is ambiguous. The germline V gene has CDR1 PRHDT and CDR2 FYEKMQ (reference sequence). V gave up 5 bases and J gave up 4 bases, with 14 bases separating them. The CDR3 is 14 amino acids. CDR3 nucleotide sequence: TGTGCCAGCAGCCTCTATAGCACGAGAGAGACCCAGTACTTC. Protein: CASSLYSTRETQYF.

This clone was observed a handful of times. The chain couples TRBV4-2 to TRBJ1-6, with 7 bases aligning to TRBD1. V lost 1 base, J lost 5 bases, and 2 bases stayed unmatched. CDR3 length equals 15 residues. Germline V gene lookup returns CDR1 LGHNA and CDR2 YNFKEQ. The CDR3 DNA follows: TGTGCCAGCAGCCAAGTTGGGACAGATAATTCACCCCTCCACTTT. Translating it yields CASSQVGTDNSPLHF.

This clone was seen a few times. The chain uses TRBV2 and TRBJ2-7; 8 bases line up with TRBD2. V trimming: 9 bases; J trimming: 6 bases; junction bases outside the gene matches: 13. Germline assignment: CDR1 SNHLY and CDR2 FYNNEI. CDR3 size: 14 residues. This chain's CDR3 is CASLPSGGPVEQYF. The CDR3 DNA reads as TGTGCCAGTCTGCCCAGCGGGGGCCCCGTCGAGCAGTACTTC. The whole variable domain, remainder taken from reference TRBV2 and TRBJ2-7, is EPEVTQTPSHQVTQMGQEVILRCVPISNHLYFYWYRQILGQKVEFLVSFYNNEISEKSEIFDDQFSVERPDGSNFTLKIRSTKLEDSAMYFCASLPSGGPVEQYFGPGTRLTVT.

Only a few counts were recorded for this clone. The V and J genes are TRBV7-2 and TRBJ2-3, with 13 bases identical to TRBD2. The V and J ends lost 5 bases and 3 bases, in that order; junction bases with no gene match: 5. Germline V CDR1 and CDR2: SGHTA, FQGNSA. The CDR3 loop spans 16 amino acids. The CDR3 region has the DNA TGTGCCAGCAGCCGAGGGGGACTAGCGGGGACAGATACGCAGTATTTT. As protein: CASSRGGLAGTDTQYF.

Many counts were recorded for this clone. The rearrangement joins TRBV19 to TRBJ2-2, with 7 positions matching TRBD1. Germline values: CDR1 LNHDA, CDR2 SQIVND (reference sequence). The V gene end was trimmed by 8 bases and the J gene end by 0 bases; junction bases not matched to a gene: 3. CDR3 length: 14 residues. The DNA for the CDR3 is TGTGCCAGTTGGGACAGATCGAACACCGGGGAGCTGTTTTTT. As protein: CASWDRSNTGELFF.

This clone turned up a few times. The rearrangement joins TRBV9 to TRBJ1-1; TRBD1 is a possible D gene (6 bases). Trimming pared 4 bases from V and 1 base from J, leaving 8 bases between. Germline V gene data show CDR1 as SGDLS and CDR2 as YYNGEE. The CDR3 covers 13 residues. The CDR3 loop reads CASSMGQNTEAFF. The CDR3 DNA reads TGTGCCAGCAGCATGGGACAGAACACTGAAGCTTTCTTT.

J is TRBJ1-2 and V is TRBV9; tentative D call: TRBD1 (6 bases). Germline V CDR1 and CDR2: SGDLS, YYNGEE. The V gene lost 7 bases and the J gene lost 0 bases, with 13 bases spanning the gap. The CDR3 runs to 14 residues. The DNA of the CDR3 is TGTGCCAGCGGTAGGACAGAAACTAACTATGGCTACACCTTC. This translates into CASGRTETNYGYTF.

The chain combines TRBV14 with TRBJ2-7; possibly TRBD2 for D (5 bases). This CDR3 is built from 12 residues. V shed 6 bases and J shed 6 bases, with 12 bases lying between them. The V gene's germline CDR1 is SGHDN and CDR2 FVKESK. The DNA for the CDR3 is TGTGCCAGCAGTCCTCCCCGGGGCGAGCAGTACTTC. Protein: CASSPPRGEQYF.

The J gene is TRBJ1-3, the V gene TRBV2; perhaps TRBD1 as D (5 bases). The germline gives CDR1 SNHLY, CDR2 FYNNEI. Trimming removed 10 bases at V and 8 bases at J, with 21 bases between. The CDR3 spans 14 residues. For the CDR3, the DNA is TGTGCCACCGCAACGTCAGGGTTGGTCGACACCATATATTTT. Its translation: CATATSGLVDTIYF.

The rearrangement uses TRBV7-9 and TRBJ2-7; 13 nucleotides agree with TRBD2. Germline-derived CDR1 and CDR2 are SEHNR and FQNEAQ (reference sequence). Unmatched junction bases numbered 13, after V lost 5 bases and J lost 3 bases. The CDR3 consists of 18 residues. The CDR3 DNA reads TGTGCCAGCAGCCAAGTTTCGGGACTAGCGGGGAGGGGCTACGAGCAGTACTTC. Protein sequence: CASSQVSGLAGRGYEQYF.

The chain links TRBV16 to TRBJ1-5, with no clear D. The germline gives CDR1 KGHSY, CDR2 FQNENV. The length of the CDR3 is 13 residues. The ends were cut back, 10 bases at V and 3 bases at J, with 13 bases in the middle. Here the CDR3 reads CATASHFNQPQHF. The CDR3 DNA is TGTGCCACCGCTTCCCACTTCAATCAGCCCCAGCATTTT.

This clone was counted between two and nine times. The chain links TRBV29-1 to TRBJ2-3, with D perhaps TRBD1 (8 bases). Germline CDR1 is SQVTM and CDR2 is ANQGSEA. There are 15 residues in the CDR3. V was trimmed by 8 bases and J by 4 bases, leaving 22 bases between them. The DNA of the CDR3 is TGCAGCACCATCCGGGGGGACAGGCTTCCAGATACGCAGTATTTT. Encoded protein: CSTIRGDRLPDTQYF.